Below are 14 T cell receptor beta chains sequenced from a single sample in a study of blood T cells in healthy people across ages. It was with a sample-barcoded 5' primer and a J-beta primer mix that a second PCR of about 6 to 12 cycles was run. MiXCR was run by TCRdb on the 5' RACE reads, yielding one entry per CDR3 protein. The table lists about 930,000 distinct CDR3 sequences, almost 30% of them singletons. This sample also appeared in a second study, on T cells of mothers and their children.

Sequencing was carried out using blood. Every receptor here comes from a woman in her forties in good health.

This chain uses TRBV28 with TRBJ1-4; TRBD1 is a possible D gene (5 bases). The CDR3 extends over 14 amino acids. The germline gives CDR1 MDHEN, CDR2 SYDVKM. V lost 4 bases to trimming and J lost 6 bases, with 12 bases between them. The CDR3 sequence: CASSSMGHDEKLFF. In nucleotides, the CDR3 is TGTGCCAGCAGTTCTATGGGGCATGATGAAAAACTGTTTTTT. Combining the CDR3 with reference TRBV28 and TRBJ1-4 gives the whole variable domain DVKVTQSSRYLVKRTGEKVFLECVQDMDHENMFWYRQDPGLGLRLIYFSYDVKMKEKGDIPEGYSVSREKKERFSLILESASTNQTSMYLCASSSMGHDEKLFFGSGTQLSVL.

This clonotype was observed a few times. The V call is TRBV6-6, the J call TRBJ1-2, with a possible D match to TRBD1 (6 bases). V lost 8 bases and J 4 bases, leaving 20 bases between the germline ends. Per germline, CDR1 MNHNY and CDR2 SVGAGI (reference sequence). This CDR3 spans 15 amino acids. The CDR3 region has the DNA TGTGCCAGCCACACACAGGGAACTTTCGCCTATGGCTACACCTTC. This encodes CASHTQGTFAYGYTF.

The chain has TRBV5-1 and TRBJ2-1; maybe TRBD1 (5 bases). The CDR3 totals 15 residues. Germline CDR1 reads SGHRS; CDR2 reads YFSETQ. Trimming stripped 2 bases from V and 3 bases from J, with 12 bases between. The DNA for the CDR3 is TGCGCCAGCAGCTTCGACACCAGGGACTACAATGAGCAGTTCTTC. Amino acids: CASSFDTRDYNEQFF.

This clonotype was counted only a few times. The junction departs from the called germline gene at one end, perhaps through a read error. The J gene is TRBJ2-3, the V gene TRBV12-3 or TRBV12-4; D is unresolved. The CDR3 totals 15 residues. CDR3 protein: CASSPARVSPDAQYF. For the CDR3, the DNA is TGTGCCAGCAGTCCCGCCCGTGTGAGTCCAGATGCGCAGTATTTT.

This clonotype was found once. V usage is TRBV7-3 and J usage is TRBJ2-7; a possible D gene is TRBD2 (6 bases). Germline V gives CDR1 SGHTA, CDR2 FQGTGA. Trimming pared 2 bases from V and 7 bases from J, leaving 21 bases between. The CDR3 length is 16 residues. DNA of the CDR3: TGTGCCAGCAGCTTAGACGCGGGGCTGGCCAGAAGTGAGCAGTACTTC. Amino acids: CASSLDAGLARSEQYF.

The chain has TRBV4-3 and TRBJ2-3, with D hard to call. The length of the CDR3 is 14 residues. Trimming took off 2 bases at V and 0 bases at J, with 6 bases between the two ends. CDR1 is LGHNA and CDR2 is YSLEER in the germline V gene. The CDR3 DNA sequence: TGCGCCAGCAGCCAATCCCCTAGCACAGATACGCAGTATTTT. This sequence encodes CASSQSPSTDTQYF.

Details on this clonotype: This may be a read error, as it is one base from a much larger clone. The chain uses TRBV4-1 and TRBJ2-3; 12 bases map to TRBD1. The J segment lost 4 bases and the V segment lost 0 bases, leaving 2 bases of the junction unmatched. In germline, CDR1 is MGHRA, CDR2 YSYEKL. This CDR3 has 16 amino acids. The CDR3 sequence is CASSQEGTGGPDTQYF. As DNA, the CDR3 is TGCGCCAGCAGCCAAGAGGGGACAGGGGGCCCAGATACGCAGTATTTT.

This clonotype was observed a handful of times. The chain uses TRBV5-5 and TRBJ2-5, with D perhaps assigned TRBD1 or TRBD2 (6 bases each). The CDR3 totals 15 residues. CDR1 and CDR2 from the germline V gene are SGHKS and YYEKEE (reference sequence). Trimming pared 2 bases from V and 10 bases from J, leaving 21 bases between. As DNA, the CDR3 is TGTGCCAGCAGCTTAACCTCGGGGGCTCAAGGGGACCAGTACTTC. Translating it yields CASSLTSGAQGDQYF. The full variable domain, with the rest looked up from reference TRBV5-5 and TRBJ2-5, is DAGVTQSPTHLIKTRGQQVTLRCSPISGHKSVSWYQQVLGQGPQFIFQYYEKEERGRGNFPDRFSARQFPNYSSELNVNALLLGDSALYLCASSLTSGAQGDQYFGPGTRLLVL.

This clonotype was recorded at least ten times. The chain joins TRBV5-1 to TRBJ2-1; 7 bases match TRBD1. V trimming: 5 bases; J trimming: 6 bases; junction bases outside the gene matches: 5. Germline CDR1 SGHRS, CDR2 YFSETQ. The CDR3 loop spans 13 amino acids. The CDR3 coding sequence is TGCGCCAGCAGTTCGGACAGGATCAATGAGCAGTTCTTC. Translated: CASSSDRINEQFF.

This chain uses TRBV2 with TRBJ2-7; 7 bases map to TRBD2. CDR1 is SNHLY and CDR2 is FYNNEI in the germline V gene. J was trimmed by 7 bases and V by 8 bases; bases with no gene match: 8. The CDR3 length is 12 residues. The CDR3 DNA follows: TGTGCCAGCGGCGGGGGATACAATGAGCAGTACTTC. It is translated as CASGGGYNEQYF.

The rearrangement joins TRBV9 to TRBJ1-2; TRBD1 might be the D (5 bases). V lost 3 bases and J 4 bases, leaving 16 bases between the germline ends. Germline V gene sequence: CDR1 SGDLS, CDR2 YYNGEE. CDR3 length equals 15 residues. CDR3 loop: CASSAGTDSTYGYTF. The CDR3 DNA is TGTGCCAGCAGCGCGGGGACGGACTCCACCTATGGCTACACCTTC.

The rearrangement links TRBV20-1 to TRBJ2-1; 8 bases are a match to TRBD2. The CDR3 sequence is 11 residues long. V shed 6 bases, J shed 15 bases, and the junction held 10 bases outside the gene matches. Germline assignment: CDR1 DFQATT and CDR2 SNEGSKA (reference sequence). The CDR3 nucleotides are TGCAGTGCCCGTCCGGGACTAGGAACGTTCTTC. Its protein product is CSARPGLGTFF.

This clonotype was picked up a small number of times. DNA of the CDR3: TGTGCCAGTATGGGTAGCAATCAGCCCCAGCATTTT. Its translation: CASMGSNQPQHF. This sequence joins TRBV19 and TRBJ1-5; D is undetermined. The V gene lost 7 bases and the J gene lost 0 bases, with 4 bases spanning the gap. Germline loops: CDR1 LNHDA, CDR2 SQIVND (reference sequence). CDR3 length: 12 residues. Looking up the rest from reference TRBV19 and TRBJ1-5 gives the full variable domain: DGGITQSPKYLFRKEGQNVTLSCEQNLNHDAMYWYRQDPGQGLRLIYYSQIVNDFQKGDIAEGYSVSREKKESFPLTVTSAQKNPTAFYLCASMGSNQPQHFGDGTRLSIL.

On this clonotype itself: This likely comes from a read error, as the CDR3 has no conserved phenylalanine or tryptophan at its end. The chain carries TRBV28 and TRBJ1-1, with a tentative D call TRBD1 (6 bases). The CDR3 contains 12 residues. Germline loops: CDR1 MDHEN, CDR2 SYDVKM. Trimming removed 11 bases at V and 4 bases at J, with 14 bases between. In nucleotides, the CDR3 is TGTGCCTGCGAGGGGGTGGGCACTGAAGCTTTCTTA. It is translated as CACEGVGTEAFL.